The entry that follows covers one T cell receptor (beta chain) sequence. Its specificity is not known. The data were taken from a study of T cell responses to AZD1222 COVID-19 vaccine. Study-wide results and limits: All repertoire sampling was performed exclusively after the peak T cell response. Spike was spanned by vaccine-associated CD4 TCRs, with dominance at 160-218 and 743-854. Spike-specific TCR breadth rose after two AZD1222 doses, and depth rose as well.

Method: immunoSEQ multiplex PCR; TCRdb's copy keeps in-frame clones and lacks some. The sample carries 90,000 to 110,000 clones, nearly 90% recorded once. Specimen: peripheral blood, collected on day 0 of MenACWY control vaccination. The TCR sequence derives from an adult in good health.

The CDR3 DNA follows: TGTGCCAGCAGCTTAGCGAGGGGAGCCCTCTACGAGCAGTACTTC. Residues: CASSLARGALYEQYF. The gene calls are TRBV7-2 and TRBJ2-7, with D perhaps being TRBD1 or TRBD2 (5 bases each). Trimming stripped 0 bases from V and 3 bases from J, with 12 bases between. Germline assignment: CDR1 SGHTA and CDR2 FQGNSA. The CDR3 covers 15 residues.